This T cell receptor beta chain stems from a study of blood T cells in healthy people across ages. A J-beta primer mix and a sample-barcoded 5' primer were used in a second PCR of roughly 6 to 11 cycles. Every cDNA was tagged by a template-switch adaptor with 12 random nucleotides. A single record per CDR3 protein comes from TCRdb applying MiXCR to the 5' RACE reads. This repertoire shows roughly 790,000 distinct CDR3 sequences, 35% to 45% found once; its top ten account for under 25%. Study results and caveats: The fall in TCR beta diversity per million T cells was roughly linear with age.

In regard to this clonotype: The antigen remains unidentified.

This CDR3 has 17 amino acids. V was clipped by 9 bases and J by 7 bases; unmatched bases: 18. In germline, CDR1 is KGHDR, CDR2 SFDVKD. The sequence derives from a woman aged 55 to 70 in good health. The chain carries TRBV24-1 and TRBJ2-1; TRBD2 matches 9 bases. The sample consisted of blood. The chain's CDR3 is CATGGGRASGALNEQFF. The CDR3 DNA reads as TGTGCCACCGGTGGGGGTAGGGCTAGCGGGGCTTTAAATGAGCAGTTCTTC.